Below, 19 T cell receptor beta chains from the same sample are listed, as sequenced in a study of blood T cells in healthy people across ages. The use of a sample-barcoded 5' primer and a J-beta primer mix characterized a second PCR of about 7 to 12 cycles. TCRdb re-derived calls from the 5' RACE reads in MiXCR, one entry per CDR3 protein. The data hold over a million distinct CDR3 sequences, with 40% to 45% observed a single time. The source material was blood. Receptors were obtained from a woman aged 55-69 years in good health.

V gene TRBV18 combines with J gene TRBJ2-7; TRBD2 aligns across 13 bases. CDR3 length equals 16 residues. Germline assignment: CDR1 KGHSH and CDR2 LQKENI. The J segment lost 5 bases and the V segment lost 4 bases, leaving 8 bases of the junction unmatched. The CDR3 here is CASSQETSGRFNEQYF. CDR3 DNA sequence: TGTGCCAGCTCACAGGAGACTAGCGGGAGGTTTAACGAGCAGTACTTC.

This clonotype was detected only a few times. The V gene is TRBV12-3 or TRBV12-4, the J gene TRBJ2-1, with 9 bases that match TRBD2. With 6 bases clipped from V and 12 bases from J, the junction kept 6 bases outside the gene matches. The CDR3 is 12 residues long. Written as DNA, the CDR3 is TGTGCCAGCAGGACCCAACTAGCGGGGCAGTTCTTC. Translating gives CASRTQLAGQFF.

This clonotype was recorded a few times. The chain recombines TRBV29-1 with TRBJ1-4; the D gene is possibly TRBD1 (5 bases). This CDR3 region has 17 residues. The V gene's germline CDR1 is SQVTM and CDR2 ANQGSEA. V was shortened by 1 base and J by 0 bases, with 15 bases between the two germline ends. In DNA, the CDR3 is TGCAGCGTTGAAGGACTCGGGGGGGAAGCAACTAATGAAAAACTGTTTTTT. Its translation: CSVEGLGGEATNEKLFF. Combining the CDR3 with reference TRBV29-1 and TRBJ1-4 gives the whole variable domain SAVISQKPSRDICQRGTSLTIQCQVDSQVTMMFWYRQQPGQSLTLIATANQGSEATYESGFVIDKFPISRPNLTFSTLTVSNMSPEDSSIYLCSVEGLGGEATNEKLFFGSGTQLSVL.

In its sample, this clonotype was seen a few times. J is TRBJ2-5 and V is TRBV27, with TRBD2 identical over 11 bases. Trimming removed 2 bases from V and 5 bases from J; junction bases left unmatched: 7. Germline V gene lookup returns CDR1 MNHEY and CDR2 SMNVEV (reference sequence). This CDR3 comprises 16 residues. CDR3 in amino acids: CASSLESSGRVETQYF. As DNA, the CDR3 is TGTGCCAGCAGTTTAGAGAGTAGCGGGAGGGTTGAGACCCAGTACTTC.

The CDR3: CASWEGQGNTEAFF. CDR3 DNA: TGTGCCAGCTGGGAAGGACAGGGAAACACTGAAGCTTTCTTT. The chain combines TRBV6-6 with TRBJ1-1, with 8 bases lining up with TRBD1. The germline V gene encodes CDR1 MNHNY and CDR2 SVGAGI (reference sequence). The CDR3 length is 14 residues. The junction had 7 bases not matched to a gene; V was cut back by 8 bases and J by 2 bases.

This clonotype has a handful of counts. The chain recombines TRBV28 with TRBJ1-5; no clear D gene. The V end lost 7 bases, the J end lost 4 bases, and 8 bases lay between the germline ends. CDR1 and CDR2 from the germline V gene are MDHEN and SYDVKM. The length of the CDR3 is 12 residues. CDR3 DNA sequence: TGTGCCAGCACCCGGGGAAATCAGCCCCAGCATTTT. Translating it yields CASTRGNQPQHF.

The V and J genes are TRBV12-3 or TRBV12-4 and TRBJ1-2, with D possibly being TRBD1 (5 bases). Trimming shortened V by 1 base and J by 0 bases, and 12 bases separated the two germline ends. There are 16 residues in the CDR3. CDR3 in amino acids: CASSLGGVAANYGYTF. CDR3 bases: TGTGCCAGCAGTTTAGGGGGGGTTGCGGCTAACTATGGCTACACCTTC.

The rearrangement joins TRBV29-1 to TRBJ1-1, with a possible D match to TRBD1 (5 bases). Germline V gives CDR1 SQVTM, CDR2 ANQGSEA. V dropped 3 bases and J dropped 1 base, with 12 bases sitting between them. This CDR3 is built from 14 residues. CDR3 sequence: CSVEGRQTNTEAFF. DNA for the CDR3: TGCAGCGTTGAGGGGCGACAGACGAACACTGAAGCTTTCTTT.

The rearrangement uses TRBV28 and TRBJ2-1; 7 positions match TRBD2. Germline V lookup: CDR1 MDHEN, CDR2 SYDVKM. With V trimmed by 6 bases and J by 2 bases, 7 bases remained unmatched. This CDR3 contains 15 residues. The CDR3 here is CASRAGTTPYNEQFF. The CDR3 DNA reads TGTGCCAGCAGGGCCGGGACTACCCCCTACAATGAGCAGTTCTTC. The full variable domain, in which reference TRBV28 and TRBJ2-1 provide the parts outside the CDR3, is DVKVTQSSRYLVKRTGEKVFLECVQDMDHENMFWYRQDPGLGLRLIYFSYDVKMKEKGDIPEGYSVSREKKERFSLILESASTNQTSMYLCASRAGTTPYNEQFFGPGTRLTVL.

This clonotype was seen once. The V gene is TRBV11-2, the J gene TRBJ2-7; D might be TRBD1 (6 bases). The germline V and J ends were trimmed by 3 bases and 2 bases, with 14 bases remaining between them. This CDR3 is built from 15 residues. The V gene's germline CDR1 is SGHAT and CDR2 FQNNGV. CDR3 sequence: CASSFRGGETYEQYF. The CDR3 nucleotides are TGTGCCAGCAGCTTCAGAGGGGGAGAGACCTACGAGCAGTACTTC.

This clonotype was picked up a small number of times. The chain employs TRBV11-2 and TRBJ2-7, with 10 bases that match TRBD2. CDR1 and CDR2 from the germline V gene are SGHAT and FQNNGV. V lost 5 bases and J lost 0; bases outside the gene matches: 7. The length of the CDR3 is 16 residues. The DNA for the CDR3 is TGTGCCAGCAGCGATACCGGGACTAGCGTCTCCTACGAGCAGTACTTC. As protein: CASSDTGTSVSYEQYF.

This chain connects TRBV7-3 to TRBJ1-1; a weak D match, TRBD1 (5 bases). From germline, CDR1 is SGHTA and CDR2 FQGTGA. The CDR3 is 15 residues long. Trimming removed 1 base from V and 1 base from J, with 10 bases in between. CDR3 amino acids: CASSLSGGKNTEAFF. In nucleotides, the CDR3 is TGTGCCAGCAGCTTAAGCGGGGGGAAGAACACTGAAGCTTTCTTT.

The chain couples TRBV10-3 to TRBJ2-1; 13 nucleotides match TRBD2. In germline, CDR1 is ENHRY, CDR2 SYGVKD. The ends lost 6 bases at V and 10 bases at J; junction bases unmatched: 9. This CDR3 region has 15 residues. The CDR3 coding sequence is TGTGCCATCAGACCGGGACTAGCGGGAAGTCAGGAGCAGTTCTTC. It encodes CAIRPGLAGSQEQFF.

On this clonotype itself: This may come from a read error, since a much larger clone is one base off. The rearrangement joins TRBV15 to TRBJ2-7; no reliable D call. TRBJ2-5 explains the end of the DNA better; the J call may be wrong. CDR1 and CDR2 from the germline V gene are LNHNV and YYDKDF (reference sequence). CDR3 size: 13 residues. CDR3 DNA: TGTGCCACCGGCAGAGACCGAGAAGAGACCCAGTACTTC. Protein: CATGRDREETQYF.

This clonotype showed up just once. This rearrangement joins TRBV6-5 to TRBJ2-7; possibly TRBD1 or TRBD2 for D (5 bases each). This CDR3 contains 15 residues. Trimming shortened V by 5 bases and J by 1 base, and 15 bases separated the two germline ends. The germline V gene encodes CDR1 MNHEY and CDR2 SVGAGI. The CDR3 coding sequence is TGTGCCAGCAGTCCAGATCCGGGACGATCCTACGAGCAGTACTTC. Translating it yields CASSPDPGRSYEQYF.

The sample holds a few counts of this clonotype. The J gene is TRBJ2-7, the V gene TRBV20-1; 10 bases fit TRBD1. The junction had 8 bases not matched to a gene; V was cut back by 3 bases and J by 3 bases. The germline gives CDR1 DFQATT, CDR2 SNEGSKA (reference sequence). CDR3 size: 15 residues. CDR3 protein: CSASPRTGGIYEQYF. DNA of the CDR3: TGCAGTGCTAGCCCCCGGACAGGGGGGATCTACGAGCAGTACTTC.

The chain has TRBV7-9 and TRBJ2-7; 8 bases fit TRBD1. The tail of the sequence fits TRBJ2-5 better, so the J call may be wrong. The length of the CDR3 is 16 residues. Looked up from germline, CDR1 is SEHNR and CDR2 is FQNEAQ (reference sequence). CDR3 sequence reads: CASSPRTGPAGETQYF. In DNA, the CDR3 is TGTGCCAGCAGCCCCCGGACAGGGCCGGCGGGAGAGACCCAGTACTTC.

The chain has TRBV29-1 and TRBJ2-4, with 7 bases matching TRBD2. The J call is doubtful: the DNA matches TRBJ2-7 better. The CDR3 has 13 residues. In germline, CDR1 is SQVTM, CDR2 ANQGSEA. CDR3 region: CSVDSGRAYEQYF. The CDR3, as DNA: TGCAGCGTTGATAGTGGGAGGGCATACGAGCAGTACTTC.

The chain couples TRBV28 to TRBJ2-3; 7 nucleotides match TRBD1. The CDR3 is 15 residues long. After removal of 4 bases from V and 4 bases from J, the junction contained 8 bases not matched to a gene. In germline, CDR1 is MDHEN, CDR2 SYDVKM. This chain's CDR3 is CASSSRDRVADTQYF. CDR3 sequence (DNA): TGTGCCAGCAGTTCCCGAGACAGGGTAGCAGATACGCAGTATTTT. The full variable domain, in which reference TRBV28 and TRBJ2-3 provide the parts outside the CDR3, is DVKVTQSSRYLVKRTGEKVFLECVQDMDHENMFWYRQDPGLGLRLIYFSYDVKMKEKGDIPEGYSVSREKKERFSLILESASTNQTSMYLCASSSRDRVADTQYFGPGTRLTVL.